This entry is about one T cell receptor beta chain. Its antigen remains unidentified. A much larger clone differs from this one at a single base, so this may be a read error. Inclusive of the bounding cysteine and phenylalanine, the CDR3 is 13 residues long. Here the CDR3 DNA is all that survives: 39 bases in frame from base 1. At the junction V is shortened by 6 bases and J by 0 bases, with 12 bases in between. From the germline V gene (reference sequence), CDR1 is DFQATT and CDR2 is SNEGSKA. This record comes from a study of glioma-infiltrating T cells (dated by TCRdb to the mid-2010s). Study-level background: The study sequenced TCR alpha- and beta-chain repertoires from glioma tissue, from non-neoplastic brain tissue and from matched peripheral blood mononuclear cells. Each tissue-infiltrating repertoire was compared with the same patient's peripheral blood repertoire to measure divergence between tissue and blood T-cell populations. The paired cohort comprised three low-grade glioma patients, about 8 primary glioblastoma patients and three non-glioma patients contributing non-neoplastic brain tissue. General findings and caveats noted by the study authors: Tissue and blood shared very few CDR3 sequences, a result attributed to high CDR3 diversity and limited sampling. VJ-independent divergence between tissue and blood was lower than expected in non-neoplastic patients but higher than expected in all gliomas, particularly low-grade gliomas. Group comparisons rested on small numbers: three non-neoplastic, three low-grade glioma and seven or eight glioblastoma patients.

TCR alpha and beta CDR3 regions were amplified with the iRepertoire nested amplicon-rescue multiplex PCR (arm-PCR) platform from RNA. The input for one-step reverse transcription and amplification was roughly 100-450 ng of either tissue mRNA or PBMC total RNA. Following bead purification, Illumina adapters were added by a secondary multiplex PCR, and libraries between 200 and 400 bp were gel-purified. Demultiplexing relied on internal 6-nucleotide barcodes carried by the libraries. Sequencing of the libraries was done on an Illumina MiSeq using 2x220 or 2x250 nucleotide paired-end reads. The paper's processing steps were these. Paired reads were merged with FLASH 1.2.11 and aligned to the GRCh37 human genome with BWA-MEM before extracting TRA and TRB reads. An IMGT-derived reference of cassette sequences and CDR3 motifs, with pseudogenes included, was used for V and J assignment. Reads were translated in three frames, and productive CDR3s were defined by a C…FGXG motif without stop codons. A clonotype was defined as a unique combination of a V-J cassette pair and a CDR3 amino acid sequence. Reads were filtered by Hamming distance, with the threshold set by the sequence error rate of each sample in mapped regions. The public reads were reanalyzed by TCRdb: fastp trimming at Q25, MiXCR alignment, in-frame beta chains only. Every entry covers one CDR3 protein and lists the most common genes and DNA from its rows. TCRdb, not the original authors, processed these V and J calls. The sample table shows under 200,000 distinct CDR3 sequences, and around 42% are seen once. The ten largest account for under 6.5% of the sample.

This clonotype was obtained from a human donor with low-grade glioma or glioblastoma, undergoing nonglioma brain surgery, or in good health (not recorded which). This chain joins TRBV20-1 to TRBJ2-7; the D region possibly corresponds to TRBD2 (5 bases align). Sample: glioma tissue, nonneoplastic brain tissue, or PBMCs (not recorded which). The CDR3 sequence is CSAGLLSSYEQYF. The base sequence is TGCAGTGCCGGACTCCTGAGCTCCTACGAGCAGTACTTC.